The 13 T cell receptor beta chains given below trace back to one sample, sequenced in a study of T cells of healthy individuals. MiXCR was run by TCRdb on the 5' RACE reads, yielding one entry per CDR3 protein. The table has about 82,000 distinct CDR3 sequences, approximately 4.8% seen once; the top ten hold approximately 8%. The receptors derive from a female donor in good health.

This clonotype has ten or more counts. V gene TRBV6-2 or TRBV6-3 combines with J gene TRBJ2-5; no definite D call. V dropped 1 base and J dropped 5 bases, with 17 bases sitting between them. CDR1 and CDR2 (germline): MNHEY, SVGEGT. There are 16 residues in the CDR3. DNA for the CDR3: TGTGCCAGCAGTTACTTTCCGGGCGTGGTCACGGAGACCCAGTACTTC. It translates to CASSYFPGVVTETQYF.

The rearrangement links TRBV11-2 to TRBJ2-3; tentatively, D is TRBD2 (6 bases). Trimming took 0 bases from V and 4 from J, leaving 14 bases between them. CDR1 and CDR2 from the germline V gene are SGHAT and FQNNGV. The CDR3 consists of 16 residues. The CDR3 coding sequence is TGTGCCAGCAGCTTAGATCCTCTAGGCGGGGCAGATACGCAGTATTTT. Amino acid sequence: CASSLDPLGGADTQYF.

Ten or more counts support this clonotype. The V and J genes are TRBV7-9 and TRBJ1-2; maybe TRBD1 (6 bases). V shed 5 bases and J shed 5 bases, with 12 bases lying between them. The CDR3 is 13 amino acids. Germline V gives CDR1 SEHNR, CDR2 FQNEAQ (reference sequence). CDR3 sequence (DNA): TGTGCCAGCAGCGTACAGGGTTTGTATGGCTACACCTTC. Translation: CASSVQGLYGYTF.

This clonotype was observed at least ten times. This chain joins TRBV20-1 and TRBJ1-6, with 10 bases that match TRBD1. This CDR3 has 15 residues. Germline V gene sequence: CDR1 DFQATT, CDR2 SNEGSKA (reference sequence). Trimming took 6 bases from V and 7 from J; bases not matched to a gene: 9. CDR3 loop: CSAEPGTGVNSPLHF. The CDR3 nucleotides are TGCAGTGCGGAGCCCGGGACAGGGGTGAATTCACCCCTCCACTTT.

This clonotype was seen ten or more times. This rearrangement joins TRBV11-2 to TRBJ1-6; no reliable D call. Germline V gives CDR1 SGHAT, CDR2 FQNNGV. The CDR3 is made up of 12 amino acids. Trimming shortened V by 5 bases and J by 11 bases, and 10 bases separated the two germline ends. CDR3 protein: CASSLEVPPLHF. The CDR3 bases are TGTGCCAGCAGCCTCGAGGTCCCACCCCTCCACTTT.

This clonotype came up a few times. This chain joins TRBV18 and TRBJ1-2; D gene unclear. V was clipped by 2 bases and J by 7 bases, with 14 bases between them. Germline CDR1 reads KGHSH; CDR2 reads LQKENI. The CDR3 is 14 residues long. Written as DNA, the CDR3 is TGTGCCAGCTCACCATCGGGTGCAAGCATTGGCTACACCTTC. This translates into CASSPSGASIGYTF. The whole variable domain, filled in from reference TRBV18 and TRBJ1-2, reads NAGVMQNPRHLVRRRGQEARLRCSPMKGHSHVYWYRQLPEEGLKFMVYLQKENIIDESGMPKERFSAEFPKEGPSILRIQQVVRGDSAAYFCASSPSGASIGYTFGSGTRLTVV.

This clonotype was counted at least ten times. The V and J genes are TRBV7-8 and TRBJ2-6; D assignment may be TRBD1 or TRBD2 (6 bases each). The V gene lost 5 bases and the J gene lost 8 bases, with 16 bases spanning the gap. This CDR3 is 15 amino acids long. Germline loops: CDR1 SGHVS, CDR2 FQNEAQ. CDR3 coding DNA: TGTGCCAGCAGCACACGGGGGCCGCAGACCAACGTCCTGACTTTC. Its protein is CASSTRGPQTNVLTF.

This clonotype was seen repeatedly, ten times or more. The chain is built from TRBV28 and TRBJ1-1; the D gene is possibly TRBD1 (6 bases). V was cut by 1 base and J by 10 bases, with 19 bases left in between. Germline CDR1 is MDHEN and CDR2 is SYDVKM. The CDR3 has 15 amino acids. This CDR3 reads CASSLSTGSRFGAFF. The CDR3 DNA follows: TGTGCCAGCAGTTTATCCACAGGGAGCCGCTTTGGAGCTTTCTTT.

This clonotype appeared many times. The V call is TRBV7-2, the J call TRBJ2-7; D is unclear. Germline lookup yields CDR1 SGHTA and CDR2 FQGNSA. V was clipped by 6 bases and J by 3 bases, with 15 bases between them. The CDR3 totals 14 residues. The CDR3 region is CASRPGARYYEQYF. The CDR3 DNA reads TGTGCCAGCAGGCCAGGAGCGCGATACTACGAGCAGTACTTC.

This clonotype occurred a few times. This sequence joins TRBV7-9 and TRBJ2-7; 7 nucleotides align to TRBD1. CDR3 size: 13 residues. The V gene's germline CDR1 is SEHNR and CDR2 FQNEAQ (reference sequence). J was trimmed by 3 bases and V by 6 bases; bases with no gene match: 5. This CDR3 reads CASRSGQSYEQYF. CDR3 in DNA: TGTGCCAGCAGGTCGGGACAGAGCTACGAGCAGTACTTC.

This clonotype occurred many times. The V gene is TRBV20-1, the J gene TRBJ2-4; TRBD2 aligns across 8 bases. CDR3 length equals 13 residues. The germline CDR1 and CDR2 sequences are DFQATT and SNEGSKA (reference sequence). With V trimmed by 6 bases and J by 2 bases, 3 bases remained unmatched. CDR3 nucleotides: TGCAGTGCCAGCGGGAGAACCAAAAACATTCAGTACTTC. Its translation: CSASGRTKNIQYF.

The chain uses TRBV12-3 or TRBV12-4 and TRBJ2-3; TRBD2 matches 7 bases. The J segment lost 4 bases and the V segment lost 8 bases, leaving 6 bases of the junction unmatched. The CDR3 loop spans 13 amino acids. The CDR3 nucleotides are TGTGCCAGCTGCTGGCGGGAGTCAGATACGCAGTATTTT. Its protein product is CASCWRESDTQYF.

The gene calls are TRBV6-1 and TRBJ1-1; D is ambiguous. The CDR3 is made up of 14 amino acids. V lost 7 bases to trimming and J lost 4 bases, with 16 bases between them. Germline V gene data show CDR1 as MNHNS and CDR2 as SASEGT. The CDR3 protein is CASTMTLSLTEAFF. CDR3 nucleotide sequence: TGTGCCAGCACTATGACACTCTCCCTCACTGAAGCTTTCTTT.